Listed below are T cell receptor beta chains from one sample, sequenced in a study of cytomegalovirus exposure and HLA in healthy donors. The repertoire was sequenced with immunoSEQ multiplex PCR; TCRdb's copy has only in-frame clones and lacks some. Here the sample spans approximately 52,000 clones, 65% to 80% being singletons. The specimen was PBMCs. The receptors shown here come from a man aged 40-50 years in good health and CMV-seropositive. Both conserved end residues are part of each CDR3. Each record gives: CDR3 DNA, CDR3 protein, V gene, D gene, clone size, J gene. The D gene is left open where the match is weak. Size values are once, few and many counts, or a class for expanded clones, and some rows have none.

CDR3nt: TGTGCCAGCAGCCGGACGAGGGCTGATACTGAAGCTTTCTTT
CDR3aa: CASSRTRADTEAFF
v_gene: TRBV2
d_gene: NA
abundance: NA
j_gene: TRBJ1-1

CDR3nt: TGTGCCAGCAGCTACAGTTGGCAGTCCCATGAGCAGTTCTTC
CDR3aa: CASSYSWQSHEQFF
v_gene: TRBV7-8
d_gene: NA
abundance: few
j_gene: TRBJ2-1

CDR3nt: TGCAGCGCCCCGGGACTACGGGCTGAAGCTTTCTTT
CDR3aa: CSAPGLRAEAFF
v_gene: TRBV29-1
d_gene: NA
abundance: few
j_gene: TRBJ1-1

CDR3nt: TGTGCCAGCAGGAGGATGGGGGACAAACATCAGCCCCAGCATTTT
CDR3aa: CASRRMGDKHQPQHF
v_gene: TRBV6-1
d_gene: NA
abundance: few
j_gene: TRBJ1-5

CDR3nt: TGTGCCAGCAGTTACGGAGGAGGTGGCTATAATTCACCCCTCCACTTT
CDR3aa: CASSYGGGGYNSPLHF
v_gene: TRBV6-5
d_gene: NA
abundance: NA
j_gene: TRBJ1-6

CDR3nt: TGTGCCAGCAGCTCGGTAGCGGGGGTATACAATGAGCAGTTCTTC
CDR3aa: CASSSVAGVYNEQFF
v_gene: TRBV7-3
d_gene: TRBD2
abundance: NA
j_gene: TRBJ2-1

CDR3nt: TGTGCCAGCAGCTTTCAGGGGGCTTTCGGGGAGCTGTTTTTT
CDR3aa: CASSFQGAFGELFF
v_gene: TRBV5-6
d_gene: TRBD1
abundance: NA
j_gene: TRBJ2-2

CDR3nt: TGTGCCAGCACCGGACTAGAAGAGACCCAGTACTTC
CDR3aa: CASTGLEETQYF
v_gene: TRBV6-1
d_gene: TRBD2
abundance: NA
j_gene: TRBJ2-5

CDR3nt: TGTGCCAGCAGCTTACCCCCAGGGAATGAAAAACTGTTTTTT
CDR3aa: CASSLPPGNEKLFF
v_gene: TRBV7-9
d_gene: NA
abundance: NA
j_gene: TRBJ1-4

CDR3nt: TGTGCCAGCAGTCCCCAACAGGGGGCTAATGAAAAACTGTTTTTT
CDR3aa: CASSPQQGANEKLFF
v_gene: TRBV2
d_gene: TRBD1
abundance: once
j_gene: TRBJ1-4

CDR3nt: TGTGCCATCAGTGAGTCGATGCGGGGGGGCTTAGATACGCAGTATTTT
CDR3aa: CAISESMRGGLDTQYF
v_gene: TRBV10-3
d_gene: TRBD2
abundance: NA
j_gene: TRBJ2-3

CDR3nt: TGTGCCAGCAGTTGGAACCGGGACAGGGTAAACGAGCAGTACTTC
CDR3aa: CASSWNRDRVNEQYF
v_gene: TRBV28
d_gene: TRBD1
abundance: NA
j_gene: TRBJ2-7

CDR3nt: TGCAGCGTTTCCCGGGACAGGGACTCCTACGAGCAGTACTTC
CDR3aa: CSVSRDRDSYEQYF
v_gene: TRBV29-1
d_gene: TRBD1
abundance: NA
j_gene: TRBJ2-7

CDR3nt: TGCAGCGTTCAGGGTAACACTGAAGCTTTCTTT
CDR3aa: CSVQGNTEAFF
v_gene: TRBV29-1
d_gene: NA
abundance: NA
j_gene: TRBJ1-1

CDR3nt: TGTGCCAGCAGTTACTCAGGGGGGGGACCCTACGAGCAGTACTTC
CDR3aa: CASSYSGGGPYEQYF
v_gene: TRBV6-5
d_gene: NA
abundance: NA
j_gene: TRBJ2-7

CDR3nt: TGTGCCAGCAGCTTAGCTCGGAACACCGGGGAGCTGTTTTTT
CDR3aa: CASSLARNTGELFF
v_gene: TRBV7-2
d_gene: NA
abundance: NA
j_gene: TRBJ2-2

CDR3nt: TGTGCCAGCAGTGTTACAGGGGATTCGGATTCACCCCTCCACTTT
CDR3aa: CASSVTGDSDSPLHF
v_gene: TRBV2
d_gene: TRBD1
abundance: NA
j_gene: TRBJ1-6

CDR3nt: TGTGCCTGGAACCTCCCCTACGTAGCTATGAACACTGAAGCTTTCTTT
CDR3aa: CAWNLPYVAMNTEAFF
v_gene: TRBV30
d_gene: NA
abundance: NA
j_gene: TRBJ1-1

CDR3nt: TGTGCCTGGAGTGTGGGACAGGGCCCTGGGAAGACCCAGTACTTC
CDR3aa: CAWSVGQGPGKTQYF
v_gene: TRBV30
d_gene: TRBD1
abundance: few
j_gene: TRBJ2-5

CDR3nt: TGCGCCAGCAGCTTGGCCGCGGGCCAAAGTTCCGGGCAGTACTTC
CDR3aa: CASSLAAGQSSGQYF
v_gene: TRBV5-1
d_gene: NA
abundance: NA
j_gene: TRBJ2-7

CDR3nt: TGTGCCAGCAGACAGACAGGCGAACAAGAGACCCAGTACTTC
CDR3aa: CASRQTGEQETQYF
v_gene: TRBV27
d_gene: NA
abundance: few
j_gene: TRBJ2-5

CDR3nt: TGTGCCAGCAGTTCCTCCAGGGTAACTGAAGCTTTCTTT
CDR3aa: CASSSSRVTEAFF
v_gene: TRBV27
d_gene: NA
abundance: NA
j_gene: TRBJ1-1

CDR3nt: TGCAGCTCCCGCAGCCTCCAGGCAAACTATGGCTACACCTTC
CDR3aa: CSSRSLQANYGYTF
v_gene: TRBV29-1
d_gene: NA
abundance: NA
j_gene: TRBJ1-2

CDR3nt: TGCGCCAGCAGCTCGACAGGGTCCGCAGATACGCAGTATTTT
CDR3aa: CASSSTGSADTQYF
v_gene: TRBV5-1
d_gene: TRBD1
abundance: NA
j_gene: TRBJ2-3